This entry features one T cell receptor (beta chain) sequence. This cohort consisted of healthy bone marrow donors. This entry is derived from a study of cytomegalovirus exposure and HLA in healthy donors. The primer mix had 60 Vbeta and 13 Jbeta primers. The method was immunoSEQ multiplex PCR; TCRdb's version includes in-frame clones alone and lacks a portion of them. Here the sample spans 200,000 to 250,000 clones, roughly 87% being singletons. The sequence derives from a middle-aged woman in good health and CMV-seropositive. Material: PBMCs.

CDR3 nucleotide sequence: TGTGCCAGCAGCTCCGGGACCGGGACATCAGGGGCCAACGTCCTGACTTTC. Translation: CASSSGTGTSGANVLTF. V usage is TRBV7-2 and J usage is TRBJ2-6, with D possibly being TRBD1 (6 bases). CDR1 is SGHTA and CDR2 is FQGNSA in the germline V gene. Trimming removed 4 bases at V and 4 bases at J, with 17 bases between. CDR3 size: 17 residues.